Listed here are 18 T cell receptor beta chains from one sample, sequenced in a study of metastatic and nonmetastatic thyroid tumors. With MiXCR, TCRdb called clones anew from the PCR reads. The sample shows about 92,000 clones, around 14% of them seen only once. Thyroid surgery was preceded by no treatment in any patient. Sequences were obtained from blood. All receptors come from a female donor with papillary thyroid cancer or a benign thyroid nodule (not recorded which). Some clones in this sample may be carry-over from other donors' samples.

This clone was seen a handful of times. The chain couples TRBV6-5 to TRBJ2-6; D not certain. The CDR3 runs 18 residues. Between the trimmed V and J ends, which lost 0 bases and 0 bases, there was a span of 12 bases. Germline CDR1 and CDR2: MNHEY and SVGAGI. In nucleotides, the CDR3 is TGTGCCAGCAGTTACTCCGGGTGGCGAGGCTCTGGGGCCAACGTCCTGACTTTC. Translation gives CASSYSGWRGSGANVLTF.

This clone has at least ten counts. Other DNA sequences within the sample encode an identical CDR3. The chain joins TRBV20-1 to TRBJ2-1; 10 bases line up with TRBD2. After removal of 7 bases from V and 8 bases from J, the junction contained 8 bases not matched to a gene. Germline CDR1 reads DFQATT; CDR2 reads SNEGSKA (reference sequence). The CDR3 extends over 13 amino acids. For the CDR3, the DNA is TGCAGTGGCCAGCGGGGGGGCCGCGATGAGCAGTTCTTC. This gives the protein CSGQRGGRDEQFF.

The genes are TRBV7-2 and TRBJ2-1; perhaps TRBD1 as D (5 bases). The CDR3 has 16 amino acids. Trimming left V 2 bases short and J 6 bases short, with 17 bases between. From germline, CDR1 is SGHTA and CDR2 FQGNSA. The CDR3 here is CASSLPTVGACNEQFF. DNA for the CDR3: TGTGCCAGCAGCTTACCGACAGTGGGCGCTTGCAATGAGCAGTTCTTC.

This clone was counted between two and nine times. The genes are TRBV7-2 and TRBJ1-2; D is possibly TRBD1 (6 bases). This CDR3 has 15 amino acids. Trimming removed 4 bases from V and 2 bases from J, with 14 bases in between. Per the germline V gene, CDR1 is SGHTA and CDR2 is FQGNSA. CDR3 bases: TGTGCCAGCAGCTCTACCCTCGGACAGAACTATGGCTACACCTTC. Its protein product is CASSSTLGQNYGYTF.

This chain links TRBV11-1 with TRBJ1-3; possibly TRBD1 for D (6 bases). The CDR3 is 19 residues long. Trimming cost V 1 base and J 9 bases, with 28 bases left between them. The germline gives CDR1 SGHAT, CDR2 FQDESV (reference sequence). The CDR3 coding sequence is TGTGCCAGCAGCTTAGGTCCACCCCCGGGGCAGGGGAGGATAAGCACCATATATTTT. This translates into CASSLGPPPGQGRISTIYF.

For this clone: One junction end does not reproduce the germline sequence, and a read error may be involved. The chain combines TRBV30 with TRBJ1-5; D ambiguous. The CDR3 is 15 amino acids. Germline-derived CDR1 and CDR2 are GTSNPN and SVGIG (reference sequence). CDR3 nucleotide sequence: TGTGCCTGGAGCAAAGGGCGACATAGCAATCAGCCACAGCATTTT. This translates into CAWSKGRHSNQPQHF.

This clone was seen ten or more times. The chain recombines TRBV12-3 or TRBV12-4 with TRBJ2-2, with D possibly matching TRBD1 (5 bases). V dropped 2 bases and J dropped 3 bases, with 13 bases sitting between them. This CDR3 is 16 amino acids long. The CDR3 nucleotides read TGTGCCAGCAGTTTAAATCAGGGTTTGGACACCGGGGAGCTGTTTTTT. It codes for CASSLNQGLDTGELFF.

This clone was seen ten or more times. The chain is built from TRBV6-6 and TRBJ1-4; no clear D gene. The CDR3 covers 14 residues. V dropped 2 bases and J dropped 13 bases, with 17 bases sitting between them. Germline CDR1 is MNHNY and CDR2 is SVGAGI (reference sequence). In DNA, the CDR3 is TGTGCCAGCAGTTACAGCACCCATAATGAGGGACTGTTTTTT. It codes for CASSYSTHNEGLFF.

This clone came up many times. V is TRBV5-6 and J is TRBJ2-7; 10 nucleotides match TRBD1. The CDR3 is 14 amino acids. CDR1 is SGHDT, CDR2 YYEEEE, per germline. V dropped 4 bases and J dropped 7; count of bases not matched to a gene: 8. CDR3 residues: CASSRGTGVGEQYF. The CDR3 region has the DNA TGTGCCAGCAGCCGCGGGACAGGGGTGGGGGAGCAGTACTTC.

This clone was seen at least ten times. Other DNA sequences in the same sample also yield this CDR3. The chain combines TRBV2 with TRBJ2-1; possible D gene TRBD2, 6 bases. V was clipped by 1 base and J by 6 bases, with 10 bases between them. The CDR3 consists of 14 residues. CDR1 is SNHLY, CDR2 FYNNEI, per germline. CDR3 in amino acids: CASSEELGGNEQFF. In nucleotides, the CDR3 is TGTGCCAGCAGTGAAGAGCTGGGAGGCAATGAGCAGTTCTTC.

This clone occurred many times. The chain has TRBV25-1 and TRBJ2-5, with 8 bases that match TRBD2. The germline gives CDR1 MGHDK, CDR2 SYGVNS. The CDR3 totals 15 residues. With 3 bases clipped from V and 4 bases from J, the junction kept 7 bases outside the gene matches. As DNA, the CDR3 is TGTGCCAGCAGTGAGTTGGCGGGGGGAGTAGAGACCCAGTACTTC. Its protein product is CASSELAGGVETQYF.

This clone was found many times. In the same sample, other DNA sequences code for this CDR3. The chain is built from TRBV9 and TRBJ1-5, with 7 bases fitting TRBD1. Per the germline V gene, CDR1 is SGDLS and CDR2 is YYNGEE. The V gene end was trimmed by 3 bases and the J gene end by 8 bases; junction bases not matched to a gene: 11. The CDR3 loop spans 15 amino acids. This CDR3 is CASSAAATGSEPQHF. Here the CDR3 DNA reads TGTGCCAGCAGCGCCGCGGCGACAGGGAGTGAGCCCCAGCATTTT.

This clone was counted between two and nine times. This chain links TRBV6-2 or TRBV6-3 with TRBJ2-7; D not certain. Trimming removed 4 bases at V and 2 bases at J, with 9 bases between. The CDR3 is made up of 13 amino acids. CDR1 is MNHEY and CDR2 is SVGEGT in the germline V gene. The CDR3 region is CASSLDAPYEQYF. The CDR3 coding sequence is TGTGCCAGCAGTTTGGACGCTCCCTACGAGCAGTACTTC.

The table lists this clone with many counts. This chain connects TRBV19 to TRBJ1-5; 7 bases line up with TRBD1. V was pared by 8 bases and J by 3 bases, with 10 bases of the junction left unmatched. The CDR3 consists of 15 residues. Germline CDR1 is LNHDA and CDR2 is SQIVND (reference sequence). The CDR3 coding sequence is TGTGCCAGTTCAAAGTTTGGGACAGACAATCAGCCCCAGCATTTT. Translated, it gives CASSKFGTDNQPQHF.

This clone came up many times. The rearrangement uses TRBV2 and TRBJ1-2; a possible D gene is TRBD1 (5 bases). Trimming removed 3 bases from V and 0 bases from J, with 11 bases in between. The germline V gene has CDR1 SNHLY and CDR2 FYNNEI. The CDR3 is 15 amino acids. The CDR3 loop reads CASSDGGGANYGYTF. The CDR3, as DNA: TGTGCCAGCAGTGATGGTGGGGGGGCTAACTATGGCTACACCTTC.

The table lists this clone with a few counts. This chain connects TRBV2 to TRBJ1-2; D is unresolved. Germline V lookup: CDR1 SNHLY, CDR2 FYNNEI. Trimming took 7 bases from V and 3 from J, leaving 15 bases between them. This CDR3 comprises 14 residues. The CDR3 region has the DNA TGTGCCAGCACCCCCATGGGCATGGACTATGGCTACACCTTC. This encodes CASTPMGMDYGYTF.

In its sample, this clone was seen a few times. A read error may produce the germline difference seen at one junction end. The chain links TRBV6-1 to TRBJ2-1; D gene uncertain. This CDR3 has 15 residues. Per germline, CDR1 MNHNS and CDR2 SASEGT. In nucleotides, the CDR3 is TGTGCCAGCAGAGGGCGCCCGAGATCCTACAATGAGAAGTTCTTC. Translation: CASRGRPRSYNEKFF.

With respect to this clone: Being one base from a much bigger clone, this may be a read error. The chain combines TRBV14 with TRBJ1-6; D unclear. CDR1 is SGHDN, CDR2 FVKESK, per germline. This CDR3 has 15 residues. The germline V and J ends were trimmed by 2 bases and 7 bases, with 12 bases remaining between them. The CDR3 is CASSQRLQSNSPLHF. CDR3 DNA sequence: TGTGCCAGCAGCCAACGGCTTCAGTCAAATTCACCCCTCCACTTT.